Reported below is one TCR beta chain. The source of the sample is a study of T cells in Graves' hyperthyroidism and ophthalmopathy. On the basis of clinical symptoms, serum thyroxine and TRAb, thyroid ultrasound and orbital computed tomography, diagnoses were made. Out of approximately 10 ml of fresh peripheral blood came the PBMCs. This CDR3 has 12 residues. V dropped 10 bases and J dropped 3 bases, with 10 bases sitting between them. The germline V gene encodes CDR1 MGHRA and CDR2 YSYEKL. What was amplified from RNA transcripts were TCR beta CDR3 regions. Researchers ran a first-round RT-PCR on the TCR CDR3 using the HTBI primer set. TCRdb re-analysed the multiplex PCR reads in MiXCR, keeping a single row per CDR3 protein. The sample consists of more than 350,000 distinct CDR3 sequences, about 15% of them appearing once.

The chain combines TRBV4-1 with TRBJ2-1; tentative D call: TRBD1 (6 bases). Material for sequencing was blood. This receptor was obtained from a woman aged 25 to 39 with Graves' hyperthyroidism. CDR3 nucleotides: TGCGCCACCACGGACAGCTACAATGAGCAGTTCTTC. It specifies CATTDSYNEQFF.